This is a list of T cell receptor beta chains from one sample in a study of T cell repertoires and HLA-DP antigens. Their specific antigens are unknown. TCRdb's copy holds only in-frame clones and misses some; the assay was immunoSEQ multiplex PCR. The repertoire holds about 89,000 clones, with around nine tenths as singletons. Sample: CD4+ T cells from PBMCs. These receptors all come from a man aged 45-65 years in good health and CMV-seronegative. CDR3s include the opening cysteine and the closing phenylalanine or tryptophan. A D gene is named only where the DNA matches it firmly. Expanded clones are given a class, and other clones once, few, many or no size at all.

v_gene	d_gene	abundance	j_gene	CDR3aa	CDR3nt
TRBV29-1	NA	NA	TRBJ2-5	CSVVRQVETQYF	TGCAGCGTTGTCAGACAGGTGGAGACCCAGTACTTC
TRBV7-3	NA	NA	TRBJ2-1	CASSSALGGEQFF	TGTGCCAGCAGCTCGGCCCTAGGCGGTGAGCAGTTCTTC
TRBV5-5	NA	few	TRBJ2-7	CASSFGLGYEQYF	TGTGCCAGCAGCTTTGGGTTGGGGTACGAGCAGTACTTC
TRBV6-1	NA	NA	TRBJ2-7	CASSEYGTPYEQYF	TGTGCCAGCAGTGAATATGGGACACCCTACGAGCAGTACTTC
TRBV19	NA	NA	TRBJ1-2	CASSTRDGYGYTF	TGTGCCAGTAGTACACGTGACGGGTATGGCTACACCTTC
TRBV14	TRBD1	NA	TRBJ2-5	CASSRGRQGQETQYF	TGTGCCAGCAGCCGAGGGAGACAGGGGCAAGAGACCCAGTACTTC
TRBV5-1	TRBD2	NA	TRBJ2-3	CASSLTSGGAADTQYF	TGCGCCAGCAGCTTGACTAGCGGGGGGGCGGCAGATACGCAGTATTTT
TRBV6-6	NA	NA	TRBJ2-1	CASSSTGLRIYEQFF	TGTGCCAGCAGTTCTACGGGCCTACGCATCTATGAGCAGTTCTTC
TRBV7-2	NA	NA	TRBJ1-6	CASSLGTGTTSPLHF	TGTGCCAGCAGCTTAGGAACAGGGACTACTTCACCCCTCCACTTT
TRBV25-1	TRBD2	once	TRBJ2-1	CASRLAGDYNEQFF	TGTGCCAGCCGACTAGCGGGAGACTACAATGAGCAGTTCTTC
TRBV15	NA	NA	TRBJ1-2	CATSRDAVSYGYTF	TGTGCCACCAGCAGAGATGCGGTATCCTATGGCTACACCTTC
TRBV15	NA	NA	TRBJ2-3	CATSSGGTTDTQYF	TGTGCCACCAGCAGTGGGGGAACCACAGATACGCAGTATTTT
TRBV7-3	NA	NA	TRBJ2-7	CASSLVSGPGADEQYF	TGTGCCAGCAGCTTAGTAAGCGGTCCAGGGGCGGACGAGCAGTACTTC
TRBV6-6	NA	NA	TRBJ1-2	CASSYGGSYGYTF	TGTGCCAGCAGTTATGGAGGGAGCTATGGCTACACCTTC
TRBV6-1	NA	NA	TRBJ1-3	CASSEAGGGNTIYF	TGTGCCAGCAGTGAAGCTGGTGGGGGAAACACCATATATTTT
TRBV12-1	NA	NA	TRBJ2-1	CASSFLGTSYNEQFF	TGTGCCAGCAGCTTTCTGGGGACTTCCTACAATGAGCAGTTCTTC
TRBV9	TRBD2	NA	TRBJ2-1	CASSVGGGNYNEQFF	TGTGCCAGCAGCGTAGGCGGGGGGAATTACAATGAGCAGTTCTTC
TRBV2	NA	NA	TRBJ1-1	CASSYEQNTEAFF	TGTGCCAGCAGTTACGAACAGAACACTGAAGCTTTCTTT
TRBV13	TRBD1	once	TRBJ1-2	CASSLHGTDSHGYTF	TGTGCCAGCAGCTTACACGGGACAGACAGTCATGGCTACACCTTC
TRBV7-9	TRBD1	few	TRBJ1-1	CASSPQGLNTEAFF	TGTGCCAGCAGCCCACAGGGGTTGAACACTGAAGCTTTCTTT
TRBV7-8	NA	NA	TRBJ1-5	CASSLYAGTSNQPQHF	TGTGCCAGCAGCTTATACGCAGGGACTAGCAATCAGCCCCAGCATTTT
TRBV4-2	TRBD1	NA	TRBJ2-1	CASSQGTGYNEQFF	TGTGCCAGCAGCCAGGGGACAGGCTACAATGAGCAGTTCTTC
TRBV19	NA	medium-sized	TRBJ2-2	CASSIGVSGELFF	TGTGCCAGTAGTATAGGGGTGTCCGGGGAGCTGTTTTTT
TRBV6-5	NA	once	TRBJ2-7	CASTSTGPGGEQYF	TGTGCCAGCACATCAACTGGGCCGGGTGGCGAGCAGTACTTC
TRBV29-1	NA	NA	TRBJ1-1	CSAQVGGFTEAFF	TGCAGCGCCCAAGTGGGGGGATTCACCGAAGCTTTCTTT
TRBV28	NA	NA	TRBJ2-4	CASSFSLNLAKNIQYF	TGTGCCAGCAGTTTCTCCTTAAACCTAGCCAAAAACATTCAGTACTTC
TRBV7-2	TRBD2	NA	TRBJ2-1	CASSLDGTSGRNEQFF	TGTGCCAGCAGCTTAGATGGGACTAGCGGGAGAAATGAGCAGTTCTTC
TRBV28	NA	NA	TRBJ1-2	CASTLDGIYGYTF	TGTGCCAGCACCCTCGACGGTATCTATGGCTACACCTTC
TRBV5-1	TRBD1	once	TRBJ1-2	CASSTGTGESGYTF	TGCGCCAGCAGCACGGGGACAGGGGAGAGTGGCTACACCTTC